Each of the 25 T cell receptor beta chains below was sequenced from the same sample in a study of post-analysis software for immune sequencing data (dated by TCRdb to between 2015 and 2016). These receptors lack a known antigen. What the research found in general, with its limitations: Patients showed significantly higher frequencies than controls for a handful of TRBV segments, among them TRBV5-6, TRBV5-1 and TRBV20-1.

Library generation was performed with PCR. The listed sequencing device is Illumina HiSeq 2500. To reduce PCR and sequencing biases, unique molecular identifiers were built into the TCR beta cDNA libraries. TCRdb reran the public reads through fastp at Q25 and MiXCR, keeping productive beta chains. Identical CDR3 protein sequences are pooled into one entry, listed with their most common genes and DNA. Across this sample there are hundreds of thousands of distinct CDR3 sequences, with roughly 27% seen only once. Around 0.55% of the sample goes to the ten largest clones. Material: blood. The source is a girl between 5 and 17 years old with multiple sclerosis.

DNA for the CDR3: TGCAGTGCTCCACGGCCCGAGAAGGGCGAGCAGTACTTC. It codes for CSAPRPEKGEQYF. V usage is TRBV20-1 and J usage is TRBJ2-5; no reliable D call. The DNA end lines up better with TRBJ2-7; the J call may be wrong. CDR3 length: 13 residues. CDR1 DFQATT and CDR2 SNEGSKA come from the germline V gene (reference sequence).

The chain recombines TRBV6-6 with TRBJ2-7, with 8 bases identical to TRBD1. With V trimmed by 5 bases and J by 4 bases, 7 bases remained unmatched. The CDR3 spans 14 residues. Germline CDR1 and CDR2: MNHNY and SVGAGI (reference sequence). CDR3 residues: CASSPPGTGYEQYF. DNA for the CDR3: TGTGCCAGCAGTCCCCCCGGGACAGGTTACGAGCAGTACTTC.

The table lists this clonotype with a few counts. The chain is built from TRBV28 and TRBJ2-1; the match to TRBD2 covers 8 bases. CDR1 and CDR2 from the germline V gene are MDHEN and SYDVKM. The CDR3 length is 18 residues. V shed 3 bases and J 0 bases; nucleotides not matched to a gene: 10. CDR3 protein: CASSFREGLVRSYNEQFF. Here the CDR3 DNA reads TGTGCCAGCAGTTTCCGGGAGGGCCTAGTTCGCTCCTACAATGAGCAGTTCTTC.

The chain joins TRBV20-1 to TRBJ2-1; D possibly corresponds to TRBD1 (5 bases). V lost 7 bases and J lost 8, with 12 bases in between. The germline V gene has CDR1 DFQATT and CDR2 SNEGSKA (reference sequence). The CDR3 sequence is 11 residues long. CDR3 residues: CSGGARDEQFF. DNA for the CDR3: TGCAGTGGAGGTGCCAGGGATGAGCAGTTCTTC.

This clonotype came up a few times. The rearrangement uses TRBV7-2 and TRBJ2-1; D gene unclear. V dropped 0 bases and J dropped 4 bases, with 7 bases sitting between them. Germline CDR1 is SGHTA and CDR2 is FQGNSA. There are 14 residues in the CDR3. Written as DNA, the CDR3 is TGTGCCAGCAGCTTAGCGATCGGTTACAATGAGCAGTTCTTC. Its protein is CASSLAIGYNEQFF.

The V call is TRBV4-1, the J call TRBJ2-5; TRBD2 matches at 9 bases. V dropped 2 bases and J dropped 11; count of bases not matched to a gene: 3. This CDR3 has 12 amino acids. Germline V gene sequence: CDR1 MGHRA, CDR2 YSYEKL. The CDR3, as DNA: TGCGCCAGCAGCCAACCCGCGGGGGGGCAGTACTTC. This codes for CASSQPAGGQYF.

This clonotype was seen a handful of times. The chain employs TRBV6-5 and TRBJ1-2; unclear D gene. Germline assignment: CDR1 MNHEY and CDR2 SVGAGI. This CDR3 region has 13 residues. The V end lost 5 bases, the J end lost 3 bases, and 10 bases lay between the germline ends. CDR3: CASSRSPYYGYTF. The CDR3 DNA is TGTGCCAGCAGTCGGAGTCCCTACTATGGCTACACCTTC.

The rearrangement joins TRBV12-3 or TRBV12-4 to TRBJ1-2, with D perhaps matching TRBD1 (5 bases). V dropped 6 bases and J dropped 4 bases, with 12 bases sitting between them. There are 13 residues in the CDR3. The CDR3 DNA sequence: TGTGCCAGCAGCACAGGACGGCTCTATGGCTACACCTTC. Translated, it gives CASSTGRLYGYTF.

This clonotype was detected a few times. The chain has TRBV28 and TRBJ2-3, with unresolved D. The germline gives CDR1 MDHEN, CDR2 SYDVKM. CDR3 length: 12 residues. The DNA of the CDR3 is TGTGCGGCAAGGGCGATCACAGATACGCAGTATTTT. It encodes CAARAITDTQYF.

V gene TRBV20-1 combines with J gene TRBJ2-5, with TRBD1 matching 7 bases. The CDR3 covers 12 residues. CDR1 is DFQATT and CDR2 is SNEGSKA in the germline V gene (reference sequence). Trimming at V came to 5 bases and at J to 5 bases, leaving 5 bases not matched to a gene. Here the CDR3 reads CSAGTVMETQYF. The CDR3 DNA sequence: TGCAGTGCTGGGACAGTGATGGAGACCCAGTACTTC.

The chain has TRBV7-9 and TRBJ2-7; possibly TRBD2 for D (6 bases). Germline CDR1 SEHNR, CDR2 FQNEAQ (reference sequence). This CDR3 has 15 amino acids. V was shortened by 4 bases and J by 5 bases, with 18 bases between the two germline ends. The chain's CDR3 is CASSSARTMKHEQYF. The CDR3 DNA reads TGTGCCAGCAGCTCAGCACGGACTATGAAACACGAGCAGTACTTC.

This clonotype came up a few times. The chain carries TRBV20-1 and TRBJ1-1; D gene unclear. CDR3 length: 13 amino acids. Trimming left V 3 bases short and J 0 bases short, with 8 bases between. The germline V gene has CDR1 DFQATT and CDR2 SNEGSKA (reference sequence). CDR3 DNA: TGCAGTGCTAGTACTTGGGTGAACACTGAAGCTTTCTTT. Protein product: CSASTWVNTEAFF.

CDR3 DNA sequence: TGCAGTGCTATCACCCCGATACGGACCACAGATACGCAGTATTTT. Amino acids: CSAITPIRTTDTQYF. The V and J genes are TRBV20-1 and TRBJ2-3; the D is unclear. Germline values: CDR1 DFQATT, CDR2 SNEGSKA (reference sequence). Trimming stripped 4 bases from V and 2 bases from J, with 16 bases between. This CDR3 has 15 residues.

This sequence joins TRBV5-1 and TRBJ2-7, with TRBD1 matching 8 bases. The J call may not be correct, given that the DNA end is closer to TRBJ2-5. The CDR3 has 16 residues. Germline loops: CDR1 SGHRS, CDR2 YFSETQ. The CDR3 protein is CASSLAPTGVRETQYF. Written as DNA, the CDR3 is TGCGCCAGCAGCTTGGCCCCGACAGGGGTGCGCGAGACCCAGTACTTC.

The chain is built from TRBV12-3 or TRBV12-4 and TRBJ2-4; TRBD1 is a possible D gene (6 bases). The CDR3 length is 16 residues. V dropped 2 bases and J dropped 0 bases, with 11 bases sitting between them. The CDR3 sequence is CASSLTGQLAKNIQYF. CDR3 coding DNA: TGTGCCAGCAGTTTAACGGGACAACTAGCCAAAAACATTCAGTACTTC.

As DNA, the CDR3 is TGTGCCAGCAGTTACGGACGGGACCATGGCTACACCTTC. It translates to CASSYGRDHGYTF. The chain combines TRBV28 with TRBJ1-2; D possibly corresponds to TRBD1 (5 bases). The CDR3 totals 13 residues. The V end was cut by 4 bases, the J end by 6 bases, with 12 bases between. CDR1 is MDHEN, CDR2 SYDVKM, per germline.

This clonotype has more than one count but fewer than ten. The chain is built from TRBV7-9 and TRBJ2-5; 10 bases match TRBD2. This CDR3 spans 14 amino acids. In germline, CDR1 is SEHNR, CDR2 FQNEAQ (reference sequence). J gave up 5 bases and V 5 bases, and 5 bases lay outside the gene matches. DNA for the CDR3: TGTGCCAGCAGCGCCCCTAGCGGGGGCGAGACCCAGTACTTC. It codes for CASSAPSGGETQYF.

The J gene is TRBJ1-6, the V gene TRBV7-2; D is uncertain. CDR1 SGHTA and CDR2 FQGNSA come from the germline V gene. The length of the CDR3 is 12 residues. The V end was cut by 7 bases, the J end by 8 bases, with 9 bases between. The CDR3 DNA is TGTGCCAGCACAACGCTGGATTCACCCCTCCACTTT. Translating it yields CASTTLDSPLHF.

This clonotype was observed at least ten times. The chain has TRBV6-6 and TRBJ2-7; 7 nucleotides agree with TRBD1. Germline CDR1 MNHNY, CDR2 SVGAGI (reference sequence). V shed 5 bases and J 2 bases; nucleotides not matched to a gene: 6. The length of the CDR3 is 14 residues. The DNA for the CDR3 is TGTGCCAGCAGTCCCCGGGACAGAACCTACGAGCAGTACTTC. Amino acids: CASSPRDRTYEQYF.

In DNA form, the CDR3 reads TGTGCCAATCTCGTAGGGGCTAGCGGGAGAAATGAGCAGTTCTTC. As protein: CANLVGASGRNEQFF. The chain carries TRBV7-2 and TRBJ2-1, with 10 positions matching TRBD2. The V segment lost 10 bases and the J segment 7 bases; nucleotides outside the gene matches: 13. The CDR3 contains 15 residues. Germline lookup yields CDR1 SGHTA and CDR2 FQGNSA.

The chain employs TRBV5-8 and TRBJ2-7, with D hard to call. Gene TRBJ2-5 matches the end of the DNA better, so the J call may be wrong. CDR1 is SGHTS, CDR2 YDEGEE, per germline. This CDR3 has 9 residues. Written as DNA, the CDR3 is TGTGCCACCTTAAAGACCCAGTACTTC. It specifies CATLKTQYF.

The genes are TRBV6-6 and TRBJ1-4; 9 positions agree with TRBD1. Germline V CDR1 and CDR2: MNHNY, SVGAGI (reference sequence). With 9 bases clipped from V and 7 bases from J, the junction kept 12 bases outside the gene matches. The CDR3 is 15 amino acids. CDR3 bases: TGTGCCAGTAGACACACCGGGACAGGGAGTGAAAAACTGTTTTTT. This encodes CASRHTGTGSEKLFF.

In its sample, this clonotype was seen a few times. The chain recombines TRBV20-1 with TRBJ1-2; no clear D gene. V was clipped by 4 bases and J by 1 base, with 7 bases between them. Germline-derived CDR1 and CDR2 are DFQATT and SNEGSKA (reference sequence). CDR3 size: 12 residues. CDR3 DNA: TGCAGTGCTACCCTGGGTAACTATGGCTACACCTTC. As protein: CSATLGNYGYTF.

This clonotype was counted a few times. This sequence joins TRBV15 and TRBJ1-1; 9 bases agree with TRBD1. Germline V gene lookup returns CDR1 LNHNV and CDR2 YYDKDF (reference sequence). The CDR3 is made up of 17 amino acids. With 8 bases clipped from V and 1 base from J, the junction kept 14 bases outside the gene matches. DNA for the CDR3: TGTGCCACCCAACCCCTACGGGACAGGGATAGGAACACTGAAGCTTTCTTT. This gives the protein CATQPLRDRDRNTEAFF.

CDR3 protein: CASSLWKTAGANVLTF. The DNA of the CDR3 is TGTGCCAGCAGCTTATGGAAAACAGCTGGGGCCAACGTCCTGACTTTC. The chain has TRBV7-9 and TRBJ2-6, with no clear D. The germline V gene has CDR1 SEHNR and CDR2 FQNEAQ (reference sequence). Trimming removed 2 bases from V and 2 bases from J, with 10 bases in between. CDR3 size: 16 residues.